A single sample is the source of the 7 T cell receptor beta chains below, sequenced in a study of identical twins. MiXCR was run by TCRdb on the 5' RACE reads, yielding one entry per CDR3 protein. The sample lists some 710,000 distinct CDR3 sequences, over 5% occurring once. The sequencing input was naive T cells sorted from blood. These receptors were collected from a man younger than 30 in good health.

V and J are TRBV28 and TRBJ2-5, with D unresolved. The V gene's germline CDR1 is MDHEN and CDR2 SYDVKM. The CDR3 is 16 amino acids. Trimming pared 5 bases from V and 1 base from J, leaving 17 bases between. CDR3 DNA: TGTGCCAGCAGTCCCTACTTAGATGCCCCCCAAGAGACCCAGTACTTC. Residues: CASSPYLDAPQETQYF. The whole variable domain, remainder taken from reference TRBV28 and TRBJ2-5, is DVKVTQSSRYLVKRTGEKVFLECVQDMDHENMFWYRQDPGLGLRLIYFSYDVKMKEKGDIPEGYSVSREKKERFSLILESASTNQTSMYLCASSPYLDAPQETQYFGPGTRLLVL.

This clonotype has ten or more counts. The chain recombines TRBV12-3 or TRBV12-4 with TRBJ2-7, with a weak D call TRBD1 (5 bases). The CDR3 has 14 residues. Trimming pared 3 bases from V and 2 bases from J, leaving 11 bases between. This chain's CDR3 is CASSLGQAAYEQYF. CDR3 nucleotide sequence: TGTGCCAGCAGTTTGGGGCAGGCAGCCTACGAGCAGTACTTC.

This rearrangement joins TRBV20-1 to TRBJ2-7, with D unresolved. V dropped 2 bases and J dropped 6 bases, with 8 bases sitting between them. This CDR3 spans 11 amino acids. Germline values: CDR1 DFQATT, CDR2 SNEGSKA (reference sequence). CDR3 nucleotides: TGCAGTGCTAGAATGGTCGGCGAGCAGTACTTC. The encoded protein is CSARMVGEQYF.

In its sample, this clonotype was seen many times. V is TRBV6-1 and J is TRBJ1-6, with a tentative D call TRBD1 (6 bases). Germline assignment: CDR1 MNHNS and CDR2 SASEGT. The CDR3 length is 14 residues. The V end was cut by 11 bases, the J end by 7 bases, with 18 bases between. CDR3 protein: CASSPPGVNSPLHF. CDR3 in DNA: TGTGCCTCTTCCCCTCCAGGGGTGAATTCACCCCTCCACTTT.

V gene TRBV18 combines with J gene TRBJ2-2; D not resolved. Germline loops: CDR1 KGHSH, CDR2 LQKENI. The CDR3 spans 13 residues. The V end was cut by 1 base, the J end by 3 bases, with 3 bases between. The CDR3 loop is CASSPLDTGELFF. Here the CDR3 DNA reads TGTGCCAGCTCACCACTAGACACCGGGGAGCTGTTTTTT.

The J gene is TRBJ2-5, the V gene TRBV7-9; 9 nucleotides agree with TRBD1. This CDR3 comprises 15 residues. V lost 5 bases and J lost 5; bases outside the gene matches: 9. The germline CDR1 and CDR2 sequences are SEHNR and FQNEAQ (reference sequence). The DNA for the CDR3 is TGTGCCAGCAGCCCGAGGGACAGGGAAGTGGAGACCCAGTACTTC. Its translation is CASSPRDREVETQYF.

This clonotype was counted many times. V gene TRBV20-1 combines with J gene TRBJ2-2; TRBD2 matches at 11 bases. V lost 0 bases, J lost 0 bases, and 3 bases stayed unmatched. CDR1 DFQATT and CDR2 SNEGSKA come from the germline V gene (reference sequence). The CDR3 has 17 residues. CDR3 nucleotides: TGCAGTGCTAGAGATACTAGCGGGGGCACGAACACCGGGGAGCTGTTTTTT. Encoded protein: CSARDTSGGTNTGELFF.